This TCR beta chain was profiled in a study of shared clonotypes between healthy human individuals. Study-level results: Against clonotypes common to all four donors, non-shared ones had lower generation probabilities.

Cells designated naive CD8 were CD45RO-negative and were positively selected for CCR7, with terminally differentiated effector memory CD45RA+ cells excluded. The assay ran at deep level. Clones were sequenced by immunoSEQ multiplex PCR, and TCRdb holds only the in-frame ones, with some missing. Found here are fewer than 1 million clones, 90% to 97% of them singletons; the top ten hold about 0.21%. The germline V gene encodes CDR1 SEHNR and CDR2 FQNEAQ (reference sequence). There are 14 residues in the CDR3. Trimming at V came to 7 bases and at J to 4 bases, leaving 9 bases not matched to a gene. The sample holds one count of this clone. Antigen specificity is unknown.

This sequence was found in a man in his thirties or forties in good health. The sequenced sample consisted of naive CD8+ T cells sorted from blood. The chain links TRBV7-9 to TRBJ1-2, with 7 bases lining up with TRBD1. The CDR3 loop is CASTQGGEPYGYTF. The CDR3 DNA reads as TGTGCCAGCACCCAGGGGGGGGAGCCCTATGGCTACACCTTC.